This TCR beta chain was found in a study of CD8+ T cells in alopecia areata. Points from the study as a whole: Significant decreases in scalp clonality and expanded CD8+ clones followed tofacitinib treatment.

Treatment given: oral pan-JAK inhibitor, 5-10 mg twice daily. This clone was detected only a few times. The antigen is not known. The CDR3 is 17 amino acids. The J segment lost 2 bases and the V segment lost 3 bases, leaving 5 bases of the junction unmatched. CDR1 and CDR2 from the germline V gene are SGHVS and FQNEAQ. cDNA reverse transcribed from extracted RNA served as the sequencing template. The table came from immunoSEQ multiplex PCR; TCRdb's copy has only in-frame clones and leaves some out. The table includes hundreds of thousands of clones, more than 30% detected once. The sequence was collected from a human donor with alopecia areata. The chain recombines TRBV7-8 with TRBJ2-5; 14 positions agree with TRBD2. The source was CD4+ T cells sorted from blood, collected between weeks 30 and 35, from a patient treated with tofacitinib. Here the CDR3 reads CASSFTGTSGSQETQYF. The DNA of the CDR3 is TGTGCCAGCAGCTTCACCGGGACTAGCGGGAGTCAAGAGACCCAGTACTTC. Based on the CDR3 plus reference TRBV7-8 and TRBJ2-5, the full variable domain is GAGVSQSPRYKVAKRGQDVALRCDPISGHVSLFWYQQALGQGPEFLTYFQNEAQLDKSGLPSDRFFAERPEGSVSTLKIQRTQQEDSAVYLCASSFTGTSGSQETQYFGPGTRLLVL.